This T cell receptor beta chain was obtained from a study of tumor T cells in aggressive B-cell lymphoma. TCRdb keeps only in-frame clones here, not all; method: immunoSEQ multiplex PCR. The sample carries approximately 4,200 clones, around 92% recorded once. The CDR3 length is 17 residues. The germline V gene has CDR1 SGHAT and CDR2 FQNNGV. V lost 1 base and J lost 3, with 17 bases in between. The chain joins TRBV11-2 to TRBJ2-3, with a tentative D call TRBD2 (7 bases). What was sequenced was tumor tissue. This TCR came from an adult with diffuse large B cell lymphoma. This CDR3 is CASSLVFMGGPTDTQYF. The CDR3 DNA reads TGTGCCAGCAGCTTAGTTTTTATGGGGGGGCCGACAGATACGCAGTATTTT.